Below are 5 T cell receptor beta chains sequenced from a single sample in a study of cytotoxic CD8 clonotypes in ibrutinib-treated CLL. The repertoire was sequenced with immunoSEQ multiplex PCR; TCRdb's copy has only in-frame clones and lacks some. The data hold 110,000 to 150,000 clones, with approximately 89% observed a single time. The material sequenced was PBMCs, taken after 12 months of ibrutinib treatment. The receptor source for this set is a human donor with chronic lymphocytic leukemia.

This clone was detected once. The chain's CDR3 is CAISEQAGETFF. DNA for the CDR3: TGTGCCATCAGTGAGCAGGCAGGGGAAACTTTCTTT. This chain joins TRBV10-3 and TRBJ1-1, with TRBD1 as a possible D gene (6 bases). The CDR3 length is 12 residues. Trimming stripped 2 bases from V and 12 bases from J, with 13 bases between. The V gene's germline CDR1 is ENHRY and CDR2 SYGVKD.

V usage is TRBV29-1 and J usage is TRBJ2-7; possibly TRBD2 for D (7 bases). The CDR3 length is 13 residues. With 7 bases removed from V and 1 base from J, the gap between germline ends came to 14 bases. Germline V lookup: CDR1 SQVTM, CDR2 ANQGSEA. CDR3 amino acids: CSAGGGISYEQYF. The CDR3 DNA reads as TGCAGCGCGGGGGGCGGGATTTCCTACGAGCAGTACTTC.

The chain uses TRBV7-2 and TRBJ2-7, with TRBD2 matching over 11 bases. The CDR3 runs 16 residues. CDR1 is SGHTA, CDR2 FQGNSA, per germline. V lost 4 bases and J lost 0; bases outside the gene matches: 5. CDR3 sequence: CASSSHSGRASYEQYF. The CDR3 coding sequence is TGTGCCAGCAGCTCCCATAGCGGGAGGGCCTCCTACGAGCAGTACTTC.

This rearrangement joins TRBV18 to TRBJ2-1; D might be TRBD2 (6 bases). Trimming shortened V by 4 bases and J by 4 bases, and 11 bases separated the two germline ends. Germline CDR1 and CDR2: KGHSH and LQKENI. The CDR3 consists of 14 residues. The CDR3 coding sequence is TGTGCCAGCTCACTGCGTAGCGGTTACAATGAGCAGTTCTTC. Translated: CASSLRSGYNEQFF.

The V and J genes are TRBV19 and TRBJ2-1, with 7 nucleotides matching TRBD1. Germline CDR1 and CDR2: LNHDA and SQIVND (reference sequence). V lost 10 bases to trimming and J lost 2 bases; unmatched junction nucleotides: 11. CDR3 length: 15 residues. The CDR3 DNA reads as TGTGCCACCGCCCTGGGACAGTCTGCCTACAATGAGCAGTTCTTC. This translates into CATALGQSAYNEQFF.